This T cell receptor beta chain was captured by sequencing in a study of blood T cell repertoires in COVID-19. Overall study context: From the United States, Italy and Spain came samples of acute and convalescent COVID-19. PBMCs, B-cell-depleted T cells, or T cells provided the cDNA or gDNA that made up the material.

The Seattle patients, enrolled during active infection, were followed longitudinally. Authors' analysis steps: It was from reference gene primer amplification that nucleated cell counts were estimated. Measured with immunoSEQ multiplex PCR; TCRdb has only the in-frame clones, and not every one. V and J calls and clone size follow that table, whereas D and trimming were derived from the DNA. The repertoire consists of more than 200,000 clones, with around 80% occurring once and the leading ten covering 10% to 13%. The CDR3 has 14 residues. The ends were cut back, 8 bases at V and 2 bases at J, with 15 bases in the middle. Looked up from germline, CDR1 is SNHLY and CDR2 is FYNNEI.

The sequencing sample was made of peripheral blood. This chain connects TRBV2 to TRBJ1-2, with D possibly being TRBD1 (6 bases). This receptor was identified in an elderly woman with COVID-19, enrolled during active disease. CDR3 loop: CASLPTGINYGYTF. The DNA of the CDR3 is TGTGCCAGCCTACCTACAGGGATCAACTATGGCTACACCTTC.